These 20 T cell receptor beta chains were all obtained from the same sample, sequenced in a study of blood T cells in healthy people across ages. Together with a sample-barcoded 5' primer, a J-beta primer mix was included in a second PCR lasting roughly 7 to 11 cycles. One entry per CDR3 protein, called by TCRdb with MiXCR from the 5' RACE reads. The sample has 1.5 million or so distinct CDR3 sequences, roughly 40% seen once. Sequenced sample: blood. Source of these receptors: a woman younger than 30 in good health.

The chain is built from TRBV7-9 and TRBJ2-2, with TRBD1 matching over 7 bases. The CDR3 length is 16 residues. Trimming cost V 3 bases and J 0 bases; bases outside gene matches: 4. Germline lookup yields CDR1 SEHNR and CDR2 FQNEAQ (reference sequence). DNA of the CDR3: TGTGCCAGCAGCTTTGGGACAGAGTCGAACACCGGGGAGCTGTTTTTT. The encoded protein is CASSFGTESNTGELFF. Full variable domain (missing parts from reference TRBV7-9 and TRBJ2-2): DTGVSQNPRHKITKRGQNVTFRCDPISEHNRLYWYRQTLGQGPEFLTYFQNEAQLEKSRLLSDRFSAERPKGSFSTLEIQRTEQGDSAMYLCASSFGTESNTGELFFGEGSRLTVL.

The rearrangement joins TRBV6-6 to TRBJ2-3, with D hard to call. The V end lost 2 bases, the J end lost 5 bases, and 11 bases lay between the germline ends. Germline assignment: CDR1 MNHNY and CDR2 SVGAGI (reference sequence). CDR3 length equals 14 residues. The CDR3 DNA reads TGTGCCAGCAGTTACCAGGTCGCGGTAGATACGCAGTATTTT. It translates to CASSYQVAVDTQYF.

The V call is TRBV3-1, the J call TRBJ1-1; D is ambiguous. Trimming left V 8 bases short and J 0 bases short, with 10 bases between. The CDR3 runs to 13 residues. The germline V gene has CDR1 LGHDT and CDR2 YNNKEL (reference sequence). The CDR3 region has the DNA TGTGCCAGCGTCGGCGCAATGAACACTGAAGCTTTCTTT. It codes for CASVGAMNTEAFF.

This rearrangement joins TRBV11-2 to TRBJ1-1; 7 nucleotides line up with TRBD1. Germline assignment: CDR1 SGHAT and CDR2 FQNNGV. This CDR3 is built from 16 residues. The V gene end was trimmed by 5 bases and the J gene end by 0 bases; junction bases not matched to a gene: 9. The CDR3 loop is CASSQGQKGMNTEAFF. Written as DNA, the CDR3 is TGTGCCAGCAGCCAGGGACAGAAAGGCATGAACACTGAAGCTTTCTTT.

V and J are TRBV2 and TRBJ1-2; no reliable D call. This CDR3 spans 12 amino acids. Germline loops: CDR1 SNHLY, CDR2 FYNNEI. The V end lost 6 bases, the J end lost 5 bases, and 10 bases lay between the germline ends. The CDR3 DNA reads TGTGCCAGCAGATCAGCCGGGTATGGCTACACCTTC. Translating it yields CASRSAGYGYTF.

This clonotype was recorded a few times. CDR3 loop: CASRLGGDTRVFF. CDR3 in DNA: TGTGCCAGCAGGCTAGGTGGGGACACCCGTGTGTTCTTC. V and J are TRBV21-1 and TRBJ2-1; TRBD1, the table's D call, lacks a check against the DNA. TRBV21-1 is deemed a pseudogene. The CDR3 extends over 13 amino acids.

Here the CDR3 reads CSAVPMGNSPLHF. CDR3 nucleotides: TGCAGTGCTGTCCCGATGGGTAATTCACCCCTCCACTTT. The chain has TRBV20-1 and TRBJ1-6, with D hard to call. Per the germline V gene, CDR1 is DFQATT and CDR2 is SNEGSKA (reference sequence). V was shortened by 5 bases and J by 6 bases, with 11 bases between the two germline ends. The CDR3 spans 13 residues.

The gene calls are TRBV5-1 and TRBJ1-5; 7 bases match TRBD1. Trimming took 4 bases from V and 4 from J; bases not matched to a gene: 8. Germline lookup yields CDR1 SGHRS and CDR2 YFSETQ. This CDR3 is built from 15 residues. The CDR3 sequence is CASSPGGQFNQPQHF. Here the CDR3 DNA reads TGCGCCAGCAGCCCTGGGGGACAGTTTAATCAGCCCCAGCATTTT.

The V and J genes are TRBV5-1 and TRBJ2-7; TRBD2 matches 7 bases. V shed 4 bases and J 0 bases; nucleotides not matched to a gene: 7. The CDR3 covers 15 residues. Per germline, CDR1 SGHRS and CDR2 YFSETQ. The CDR3: CASSPLSGASYEQYF. The CDR3 DNA sequence: TGCGCCAGCAGCCCCCTCAGCGGGGCCTCCTACGAGCAGTACTTC.

This clonotype was detected only a few times. The chain joins TRBV20-1 to TRBJ2-7; no firm D call. With 0 bases removed from V and 0 bases from J, the gap between germline ends came to 9 bases. This CDR3 contains 14 residues. CDR1 DFQATT and CDR2 SNEGSKA come from the germline V gene (reference sequence). The DNA of the CDR3 is TGCAGTGCTAGAGACCAGCGTAGCTCCTACGAGCAGTACTTC. Translating it yields CSARDQRSSYEQYF.

The CDR3 sequence: CASSLGRLAGGGSTDTQYF. CDR3 DNA: TGTGCCAGCAGTCTGGGAAGGCTAGCGGGAGGAGGGTCCACAGATACGCAGTATTTT. V and J are TRBV12-3 or TRBV12-4 and TRBJ2-3; TRBD2 matches 11 bases. The ends lost 5 bases at V and 2 bases at J; junction bases unmatched: 15. CDR3 length: 19 amino acids.

The CDR3 sequence is CATGLAPNEQFF. CDR3 coding DNA: TGTGCCACCGGACTAGCCCCCAATGAGCAGTTCTTC. V usage is TRBV27 and J usage is TRBJ2-1; 8 positions match TRBD2. The length of the CDR3 is 12 residues. Per germline, CDR1 MNHEY and CDR2 SMNVEV (reference sequence). The ends lost 10 bases at V and 6 bases at J; junction bases unmatched: 5.

This sequence joins TRBV5-1 and TRBJ1-1; TRBD1 might be the D (5 bases). CDR3 size: 15 residues. The V end was cut by 5 bases, the J end by 0 bases, with 14 bases between. Germline assignment: CDR1 SGHRS and CDR2 YFSETQ. The DNA for the CDR3 is TGCGCCAGCAGGGGTCAACAGGATTTGAACACTGAAGCTTTCTTT. Residues: CASRGQQDLNTEAFF.

The rearrangement uses TRBV7-2 and TRBJ2-7; tentative D call: TRBD2 (6 bases). CDR3 length equals 16 residues. Per the germline V gene, CDR1 is SGHTA and CDR2 is FQGNSA. Deletions cut 5 bases from V and 6 bases from J, with 23 bases between. The CDR3, as DNA: TGTGCCAGCAGCCCACGGGCGGGACGTCCCACTAGCGAGCAGTACTTC. This encodes CASSPRAGRPTSEQYF.

The chain is built from TRBV7-9 and TRBJ2-7; no definite D call. In germline, CDR1 is SEHNR, CDR2 FQNEAQ (reference sequence). V lost 5 bases and J 1 base, leaving 15 bases between the germline ends. This CDR3 has 15 amino acids. CDR3 protein: CASSRTALLSYEQYF. The CDR3 DNA reads TGTGCCAGCAGCCGCACGGCCCTTTTGTCCTACGAGCAGTACTTC.

The table lists this clonotype with a few counts. V and J are TRBV10-3 and TRBJ1-1; D call uncertain. The V end lost 3 bases, the J end lost 1 base, and 9 bases lay between the germline ends. The germline CDR1 and CDR2 sequences are ENHRY and SYGVKD. The CDR3 totals 14 residues. DNA of the CDR3: TGTGCCATCAGTGATCAGAGGGAGAACACTGAAGCTTTCTTT. This gives the protein CAISDQRENTEAFF.

This rearrangement joins TRBV21-1 to TRBJ1-2. TRBV21-1 is a known pseudogene. This CDR3 spans 14 amino acids. In DNA, the CDR3 is TGTGCCAGCAGCAAGCTAGTCTCTAACTATGGCTACACCTTC. The encoded protein is CASSKLVSNYGYTF.

This clonotype was recorded many times. V and J are TRBV7-9 and TRBJ2-7, with TRBD2 identical over 8 bases. V lost 5 bases, J lost 1 base, and 4 bases stayed unmatched. Germline V lookup: CDR1 SEHNR, CDR2 FQNEAQ (reference sequence). The CDR3 consists of 14 residues. The CDR3 region is CASSKTSGSYEQYF. CDR3 nucleotide sequence: TGTGCCAGCAGCAAAACTAGCGGATCCTACGAGCAGTACTTC.

This clonotype has a single count. The CDR3 DNA is TGTGCCTGGACTAACTCTGGGGCCAACGTCCTGACTTTC. Its translation is CAWTNSGANVLTF. The gene calls are TRBV30 and TRBJ2-6; D gene ambiguous. With 4 bases removed from V and 0 bases from J, the gap between germline ends came to 4 bases. The CDR3 length is 13 residues. Germline CDR1 is GTSNPN and CDR2 is SVGIG (reference sequence).

V gene TRBV12-3 or TRBV12-4 combines with J gene TRBJ2-3; D is perhaps TRBD1 (5 bases). Trimming pared 2 bases from V and 6 bases from J, leaving 12 bases between. This CDR3 has 14 residues. This CDR3 reads CASSLSLGVDTQYF. CDR3 nucleotide sequence: TGTGCCAGCAGTTTAAGTCTAGGGGTGGATACGCAGTATTTT.